These 30 T cell receptor beta chains came from one sample sequenced in a study of blood T cell repertoires in COVID-19. Profiling relied on immunoSEQ multiplex PCR, and the TCRdb table lists in-frame clones only, not all of them. Among 300,000 or so clones, around 83% were seen once, and the ten largest hold approximately 1.3%. The sequenced material came from peripheral blood. The receptors shown here come from a woman aged 50 to 60 with acute or convalescent COVID-19.

This rearrangement joins TRBV19 to TRBJ2-1, with 8 nucleotides matching TRBD2. V trimming: 5 bases; J trimming: 3 bases; junction bases outside the gene matches: 3. Germline lookup yields CDR1 LNHDA and CDR2 SQIVND (reference sequence). CDR3 length: 14 residues. The CDR3 nucleotides read TGTGCCAGTAGTGAGGGGACTAGCTACAATGAGCAGTTCTTC. This translates into CASSEGTSYNEQFF.

This clone is a singleton in its sample. CDR3 amino acids: CASSTRQGRATDTQYF. In DNA, the CDR3 is TGTGCCAGCAGCACCCGACAGGGGAGGGCCACAGATACGCAGTATTTT. V and J are TRBV5-5 and TRBJ2-3; D possibly corresponds to TRBD1 (8 bases). Germline V gene lookup returns CDR1 SGHKS and CDR2 YYEKEE (reference sequence). The CDR3 contains 16 residues. The V end lost 4 bases, the J end lost 2 bases, and 17 bases lay between the germline ends.

The V gene is TRBV3-1 (or the pseudogene TRBV3-2), the J gene TRBJ1-1; D perhaps matches TRBD1 (6 bases). V dropped 1 base and J dropped 0 bases, with 12 bases sitting between them. The germline gives CDR1 LGHDT, CDR2 YNNKEL (reference sequence). The CDR3 has 16 residues. The CDR3 sequence: CASSQGLQGLNTEAFF. The CDR3 region has the DNA TGTGCCAGCAGCCAAGGATTGCAGGGGTTGAACACTGAAGCTTTCTTT.

The chain couples TRBV19 to TRBJ1-4; the match to TRBD1 covers 9 bases. V was clipped by 6 bases and J by 7 bases; unmatched bases: 6. The CDR3 sequence is 14 residues long. CDR1 and CDR2 (germline): LNHDA, SQIVND (reference sequence). The CDR3 sequence is CASRPGQGLEKLFF. The CDR3 bases are TGTGCCAGTAGGCCGGGACAGGGACTTGAAAAACTGTTTTTT.

This rearrangement joins TRBV11-3 to TRBJ2-7; TRBD1 is a possible D gene (6 bases). Trimming left V 5 bases short and J 6 bases short, with 17 bases between. The germline V gene encodes CDR1 SGHNT and CDR2 YENEEA. This CDR3 is built from 14 residues. The CDR3 region has the DNA TGTGCCAGCAGCCCCAGGGACAACCCGGGCGAGCAGTACTTC. Translation: CASSPRDNPGEQYF.

V gene TRBV6-2 or TRBV6-3 combines with J gene TRBJ1-1; 9 nucleotides agree with TRBD1. With 5 bases clipped from V and 6 bases from J, the junction kept 10 bases outside the gene matches. CDR1 and CDR2 (germline): MNHEY, SVGEGT. The CDR3 covers 15 residues. CDR3 amino acids: CASSPSGTGRPEAFF. The DNA for the CDR3 is TGTGCCAGCAGTCCATCCGGGACAGGGAGGCCTGAAGCTTTCTTT.

The chain joins TRBV27 to TRBJ1-1; D is possibly TRBD1 (6 bases). This CDR3 region has 15 residues. With 8 bases removed from V and 1 base from J, the gap between germline ends came to 17 bases. CDR1 and CDR2 from the germline V gene are MNHEY and SMNVEV (reference sequence). This CDR3 reads CASCPGGATNTEAFF. CDR3 coding DNA: TGTGCCAGCTGCCCCGGGGGGGCTACGAACACTGAAGCTTTCTTT.

The table lists this clone with many counts. The rearrangement joins TRBV7-3 to TRBJ1-2; TRBD1 matches 9 bases. Germline V CDR1 and CDR2: SGHTA, FQGTGA. This CDR3 has 13 amino acids. After removal of 4 bases from V and 4 bases from J, the junction contained 1 base not matched to a gene. The CDR3 DNA reads TGTGCCAGCAGCTCGGGACAGGGCTATGGCTACACCTTC. This codes for CASSSGQGYGYTF.

The chain joins TRBV6-6 to TRBJ2-5; 7 positions match TRBD2. This CDR3 contains 16 residues. From germline, CDR1 is MNHNY and CDR2 SVGAGI (reference sequence). Germline trimming cut 6 bases from V and 0 bases from J; bases unmatched to any gene: 10. In DNA, the CDR3 is TGTGCCAGCAGCCGTCGGGAGGACACGTACCAAGAGACCCAGTACTTC. It specifies CASSRREDTYQETQYF.

The chain joins TRBV27 to TRBJ2-7, with TRBD2 matching over 10 bases. The ends lost 5 bases at V and 2 bases at J; junction bases unmatched: 6. The CDR3 has 15 amino acids. Germline V gene sequence: CDR1 MNHEY, CDR2 SMNVEV (reference sequence). The CDR3 spells CASSELAGAPYEQYF. CDR3 DNA: TGTGCCAGCAGTGAGCTAGCGGGAGCTCCCTACGAGCAGTACTTC.

The chain links TRBV3-1 (or the pseudogene TRBV3-2) to TRBJ2-7; D is perhaps TRBD1 (5 bases). Germline V gene sequence: CDR1 LGHDT, CDR2 YNNKEL (reference sequence). This CDR3 comprises 13 residues. V lost 0 bases to trimming and J lost 6 bases, with 9 bases between them. The CDR3 nucleotides read TGTGCCAGCAGCCAAGAATCAGGGTTCGAGCAGTACTTC. It is translated as CASSQESGFEQYF.

This sequence joins TRBV7-7 and TRBJ2-5; 11 positions agree with TRBD1. This CDR3 has 17 residues. The germline V gene encodes CDR1 SSHAT and CDR2 FNYEAQ (reference sequence). V lost 5 bases, J lost 5 bases, and 13 bases stayed unmatched. Written as DNA, the CDR3 is TGTGCCAGCAGCCGAACTCCGGGACAGGGGGGCGGTGAGACCCAGTACTTC. Its translation is CASSRTPGQGGGETQYF. The full variable domain, in which reference TRBV7-7 and TRBJ2-5 provide the parts outside the CDR3, is GAGVSQSPRYKVTKRGQDVTLRCDPISSHATLYWYQQALGQGPEFLTYFNYEAQPDKSGLPSDRFSAERPEGSISTLTIQRTEQRDSAMYRCASSRTPGQGGGETQYFGPGTRLLVL.

The chain joins TRBV19 to TRBJ2-6; TRBD1 matches 7 bases. V shed 5 bases, J shed 0 bases, and the junction held 10 bases outside the gene matches. Germline V lookup: CDR1 LNHDA, CDR2 SQIVND (reference sequence). The CDR3 totals 18 residues. CDR3 sequence (DNA): TGTGCCAGTAGTTTCCACAGGGGAAGGCGCTCTGGGGCCAACGTCCTGACTTTC. Its protein product is CASSFHRGRRSGANVLTF.

This clone was observed once. The chain combines TRBV29-1 with TRBJ2-3; D might be TRBD2 (5 bases). Trimming removed 7 bases from V and 6 bases from J, with 11 bases in between. Germline lookup yields CDR1 SQVTM and CDR2 ANQGSEA. The CDR3 has 11 residues. CDR3 bases: TGCAGCGACGAACTAGGGGATACGCAGTATTTT. It codes for CSDELGDTQYF.

The chain is built from TRBV6-2 or TRBV6-3 and TRBJ1-2; 8 bases align to TRBD1. CDR1 and CDR2 from the germline V gene are MNHEY and SVGEGT. The CDR3 runs 14 residues. J gave up 6 bases and V 2 bases, and 5 bases lay outside the gene matches. The CDR3 DNA reads TGTGCCAGCAGTTACGGCAGGGGGCGAGATGGCTACACCTTC. Its translation: CASSYGRGRDGYTF.

By frequency in the sample, this clone is medium-sized (0.01 to 0.1%). The chain links TRBV6-1 to TRBJ2-7; D is undetermined. Germline CDR1 reads MNHNS; CDR2 reads SASEGT. The CDR3 spans 11 residues. Between the trimmed V and J ends, which lost 3 bases and 11 bases, there was a span of 11 bases. The CDR3 bases are TGTGCCAGCAGTGAGACACTTGGCGAGTACTTC. Encoded protein: CASSETLGEYF.

The chain recombines TRBV5-6 with TRBJ2-4; possibly TRBD1 for D (6 bases). Germline values: CDR1 SGHDT, CDR2 YYEEEE. This CDR3 region has 14 residues. V shed 5 bases and J shed 1 base, with 10 bases lying between them. CDR3 in amino acids: CASSRDRAKNIQYF. CDR3 nucleotides: TGTGCCAGCAGTCGTGACAGGGCCAAAAACATTCAGTACTTC. Together with reference TRBV5-6 and TRBJ2-4, the CDR3 gives the full variable domain: DAGVTQSPTHLIKTRGQQVTLRCSPKSGHDTVSWYQQALGQGPQFIFQYYEEEERQRGNFPDRFSGHQFPNYSSELNVNALLLGDSALYLCASSRDRAKNIQYFGAGTRLSVL.

This clone was seen more than once but under ten times. The rearrangement uses TRBV5-4 and TRBJ1-2; perhaps TRBD1 as D (6 bases). Trimming took 4 bases from V and 9 from J, leaving 19 bases between them. Germline values: CDR1 SGHNT, CDR2 YYREEE (reference sequence). The CDR3 length is 14 residues. CDR3 nucleotide sequence: TGTGCCAGCAGCCTAGCGGGGGCCTGGGGGAGCTACACCTTC. Protein product: CASSLAGAWGSYTF.

The chain joins TRBV12-3 or TRBV12-4 to TRBJ1-1; 7 bases fit TRBD1. The CDR3 totals 13 residues. The V and J ends lost 7 bases and 4 bases, in that order; junction bases with no gene match: 6. As DNA, the CDR3 is TGTGCCAGCAACCGAGACAGGGTCACTGAAGCTTTCTTT. This codes for CASNRDRVTEAFF.

This clone was seen more than once but under ten times. The rearrangement uses TRBV30 and TRBJ2-2; D assignment may be TRBD1 or TRBD2 (5 bases each). The germline V gene has CDR1 GTSNPN and CDR2 SVGIG (reference sequence). This CDR3 spans 13 amino acids. With 8 bases removed from V and 7 bases from J, the gap between germline ends came to 17 bases. In nucleotides, the CDR3 is TGTGCCGGGGGACCCGGAGTCTTCGGGGAGCTGTTTTTT. Its translation is CAGGPGVFGELFF.

The rearrangement joins TRBV2 to TRBJ1-2; 8 nucleotides align to TRBD1. The CDR3 length is 13 residues. The V segment lost 5 bases and the J segment 4 bases; nucleotides outside the gene matches: 3. Per the germline V gene, CDR1 is SNHLY and CDR2 is FYNNEI. As DNA, the CDR3 is TGTGCCAGCAGTACAGGGGGGTTCTATGGCTACACCTTC. Its protein is CASSTGGFYGYTF.

The CDR3, as DNA: TGTGCCACCAGCGAGACGGGAACTTACACTGAAGCTTTCTTT. It is translated as CATSETGTYTEAFF. The chain combines TRBV24-1 with TRBJ1-1; D unresolved. From germline, CDR1 is KGHDR and CDR2 SFDVKD. The CDR3 totals 14 residues. V dropped 7 bases and J dropped 3 bases, with 14 bases sitting between them.

The chain combines TRBV28 with TRBJ1-6; D perhaps matches TRBD1 (6 bases). This CDR3 has 17 amino acids. Trimming removed 7 bases at V and 5 bases at J, with 21 bases between. Germline-derived CDR1 and CDR2 are MDHEN and SYDVKM. In nucleotides, the CDR3 is TGTGCCAGCAACTCCAATCAAGCAGGGGAAAATAATTCACCCCTCCACTTT. Residues: CASNSNQAGENNSPLHF. The full variable domain, rest sourced from reference TRBV28 and TRBJ1-6, is DVKVTQSSRYLVKRTGEKVFLECVQDMDHENMFWYRQDPGLGLRLIYFSYDVKMKEKGDIPEGYSVSREKKERFSLILESASTNQTSMYLCASNSNQAGENNSPLHFGNGTRLTVT.

V is TRBV11-2 and J is TRBJ1-5; the D is unclear. This CDR3 is 15 amino acids long. Germline V gene sequence: CDR1 SGHAT, CDR2 FQNNGV. The germline V and J ends were trimmed by 5 bases and 2 bases, with 13 bases remaining between them. CDR3 residues: CASSPDGVGNQPQHF. CDR3 in DNA: TGTGCCAGCAGCCCCGACGGGGTCGGCAATCAGCCCCAGCATTTT.

This clone came up once. The gene calls are TRBV18 and TRBJ2-1; possible D gene TRBD1, 6 bases. Germline assignment: CDR1 KGHSH and CDR2 LQKENI. There are 13 residues in the CDR3. Trimming pared 2 bases from V and 6 bases from J, leaving 8 bases between. The CDR3 is CASSPGQTNEQFF. The CDR3 DNA reads as TGTGCCAGCTCACCAGGACAGACCAATGAGCAGTTCTTC.

This clone appeared a single time. This chain connects TRBV6-1 to TRBJ2-5, with D hard to call. The CDR3 runs to 13 residues. CDR1 and CDR2 from the germline V gene are MNHNS and SASEGT. Trimming took off 1 base at V and 3 bases at J, with 6 bases between the two ends. The CDR3 nucleotides are TGTGCCAGCAGTGAAGTACCGGAAGAGACCCAGTACTTC. It is translated as CASSEVPEETQYF.

The chain combines TRBV5-4 with TRBJ2-1, with TRBD2 identical over 9 bases. This CDR3 region has 14 residues. V gave up 5 bases and J gave up 9 bases; unmatched junction bases: 9. Germline V gene lookup returns CDR1 SGHNT and CDR2 YYREEE (reference sequence). This CDR3 is CASSPRTSAGEQFF. The CDR3 DNA reads as TGTGCCAGCAGTCCCCGGACTAGCGCTGGTGAGCAGTTCTTC.

This chain connects TRBV19 to TRBJ1-1; no definite D call. Germline V CDR1 and CDR2: LNHDA, SQIVND (reference sequence). The CDR3 is 14 amino acids. Trimming left V 7 bases short and J 0 bases short, with 12 bases between. CDR3 loop: CASTLTALNTEAFF. CDR3 coding DNA: TGTGCCAGTACCCTCACAGCACTGAACACTGAAGCTTTCTTT.

The V gene is TRBV12-3 or TRBV12-4, the J gene TRBJ1-6; no firm D call. V was pared by 2 bases and J by 11 bases, with 7 bases between. The CDR3 totals 12 residues. CDR3 in DNA: TGTGCCAGCAGTTTAACCGGGACACCCCTCCACTTT. Residues: CASSLTGTPLHF.

The rearrangement joins TRBV5-4 to TRBJ1-2; 10 bases map to TRBD1. Unmatched junction bases numbered 13, after V lost 4 bases and J lost 7 bases. Germline V lookup: CDR1 SGHNT, CDR2 YYREEE (reference sequence). The CDR3 has 16 amino acids. CDR3 region: CASSPGTGEVVGGYTF. The DNA of the CDR3 is TGTGCCAGCAGCCCCGGGACAGGGGAGGTTGTTGGTGGCTACACCTTC.